The 19 T cell receptor beta chains below come from one sample, sequenced in a study of identical twins. TCRdb reprocessed the 5' RACE reads via MiXCR and lists one record per CDR3 protein. This sample yields approximately 220,000 distinct CDR3 sequences, of which roughly 9.4% are seen a single time; around 5.1% belongs to the top ten. Sequencing used memory (CD45RO+) T cells sorted from blood. The receptors here all came from a woman younger than 30 in good health.

This clonotype showed up just a few times. J is TRBJ2-7 and V is TRBV6-6; 7 bases align to TRBD1. J lost 6 bases, V lost 8 bases, and 10 bases had no gene match. Germline V gives CDR1 MNHNY, CDR2 SVGAGI (reference sequence). The CDR3 has 13 residues. The CDR3 region is CASGTGAVGEQYF. As DNA, the CDR3 is TGTGCCAGCGGTACAGGGGCGGTAGGCGAGCAGTACTTC.

The rearrangement uses TRBV2 and TRBJ1-6; D is uncertain. The germline gives CDR1 SNHLY, CDR2 FYNNEI. The CDR3 runs 12 residues. Trimming cost V 9 bases and J 7 bases, with 10 bases left between them. This CDR3 is CARRTGNSPLHF. CDR3 DNA sequence: TGTGCCAGGAGGACTGGAAATTCACCCCTCCACTTT.

The J gene is TRBJ2-7, the V gene TRBV20-1; 7 positions match TRBD1. This CDR3 spans 11 amino acids. Germline V gives CDR1 DFQATT, CDR2 SNEGSKA (reference sequence). Trimming at V came to 6 bases and at J to 4 bases, leaving 3 bases not matched to a gene. CDR3 DNA sequence: TGCAGTGCCGGGACAGCATACGAGCAGTACTTC. This gives the protein CSAGTAYEQYF.

CDR3 sequence: CASSLRTSGGEFF. DNA of the CDR3: TGTGCCAGCAGCTTACGGACTAGCGGGGGGGAGTTCTTC. This chain links TRBV7-9 with TRBJ2-1; 15 bases are a match to TRBD2. After removal of 2 bases from V and 14 bases from J, the junction contained 1 base not matched to a gene. Germline V gene sequence: CDR1 SEHNR, CDR2 FQNEAQ (reference sequence). This CDR3 has 13 amino acids.

This chain joins TRBV6-2 or TRBV6-3 and TRBJ2-7; weak D call: TRBD2 (5 bases). The CDR3 has 13 residues. The V gene's germline CDR1 is MNHEY and CDR2 SVGEGT. Trimming pared 6 bases from V and 11 bases from J, leaving 20 bases between. CDR3: CASREWRTANEYF. CDR3 sequence (DNA): TGTGCCAGCAGGGAGTGGAGGACGGCTAACGAGTACTTC.

This clonotype was recorded many times. The chain combines TRBV20-1 with TRBJ2-7; 8 positions agree with TRBD2. Germline V gene data show CDR1 as DFQATT and CDR2 as SNEGSKA (reference sequence). This CDR3 contains 12 residues. Germline trimming cut 3 bases from V and 5 bases from J; bases unmatched to any gene: 3. The DNA of the CDR3 is TGCAGTGCTAGGCTAGCGGGCCACGAGCAGTACTTC. Its protein is CSARLAGHEQYF.

The CDR3 spells CASSEFDGVGLFF. In nucleotides, the CDR3 is TGTGCCAGCAGTGAATTTGACGGAGTGGGGCTGTTTTTT. The chain links TRBV25-1 to TRBJ2-2; D is ambiguous. The length of the CDR3 is 13 residues. From germline, CDR1 is MGHDK and CDR2 SYGVNS. Trimming stripped 1 base from V and 13 bases from J, with 13 bases between.

This clonotype was picked up a small number of times. The gene calls are TRBV5-6 and TRBJ2-7, with D possibly being TRBD1 (7 bases). The germline V and J ends were trimmed by 1 base and 5 bases, with 16 bases remaining between them. The CDR3 contains 15 residues. Per the germline V gene, CDR1 is SGHDT and CDR2 is YYEEEE. The CDR3 is CASSLRGHRGHEQYF. The DNA of the CDR3 is TGTGCCAGCAGCTTGCGGGGGCACAGGGGACACGAGCAGTACTTC.

There are a few counts of this clonotype. This chain connects TRBV20-1 to TRBJ1-1, with D uncertain. CDR1 is DFQATT, CDR2 SNEGSKA, per germline (reference sequence). The CDR3 is 14 amino acids. V lost 2 bases to trimming and J lost 0 bases, with 10 bases between them. The CDR3 loop reads CSARKDGMNTEAFF. The CDR3 bases are TGCAGTGCTAGAAAGGACGGAATGAACACTGAAGCTTTCTTT.

There are many counts of this clonotype. The chain has TRBV20-1 and TRBJ1-2; D is unresolved. The germline V gene encodes CDR1 DFQATT and CDR2 SNEGSKA (reference sequence). The CDR3 is 13 amino acids. The V end lost 6 bases, the J end lost 2 bases, and 13 bases lay between the germline ends. The CDR3 here is CSAFGPGNYGYTF. CDR3 nucleotide sequence: TGCAGTGCCTTTGGGCCGGGGAACTATGGCTACACCTTC.

CDR3 sequence: CSANPGLRTDTQYF. The CDR3 region has the DNA TGCAGTGCTAATCCGGGACTACGCACAGATACGCAGTATTTT. The genes are TRBV20-1 and TRBJ2-3; 7 bases agree with TRBD2. The J segment lost 1 base and the V segment lost 4 bases, leaving 5 bases of the junction unmatched. In germline, CDR1 is DFQATT, CDR2 SNEGSKA (reference sequence). The CDR3 has 14 amino acids.

This clonotype was picked up a small number of times. The chain couples TRBV7-9 to TRBJ1-2; the D is unclear. Germline V gives CDR1 SEHNR, CDR2 FQNEAQ (reference sequence). This CDR3 is built from 14 residues. Trimming pared 1 base from V and 4 bases from J, leaving 10 bases between. CDR3 DNA sequence: TGTGCCAGCAGCTTAGACGGCGGCGTCTATGGCTACACCTTC. Its protein is CASSLDGGVYGYTF.

This clonotype came up many times. CDR3 sequence reads: CASSPATGAGPQHF. The CDR3 DNA follows: TGTGCCAGCAGCCCTGCGACGGGGGCTGGGCCCCAGCATTTT. The V and J genes are TRBV12-3 or TRBV12-4 and TRBJ1-5; D might be TRBD1 (6 bases). The V gene lost 6 bases and the J gene lost 9 bases, with 18 bases spanning the gap. The CDR3 totals 14 residues.

The chain joins TRBV20-1 to TRBJ2-3, with TRBD2 matching 15 bases. The V segment lost 6 bases and the J segment 8 bases; nucleotides outside the gene matches: 6. This CDR3 spans 14 amino acids. Germline assignment: CDR1 DFQATT and CDR2 SNEGSKA (reference sequence). In DNA, the CDR3 is TGCAGTGCGGGGACTAGCGGGAGGTCCGGTACGCAGTATTTT. It translates to CSAGTSGRSGTQYF.

V gene TRBV5-4 combines with J gene TRBJ2-1; TRBD2 is a possible D gene (6 bases). CDR3 length: 14 residues. V lost 0 bases to trimming and J lost 9 bases, with 13 bases between them. The germline gives CDR1 SGHNT, CDR2 YYREEE (reference sequence). CDR3 loop: CASSLAGSGSEQFF. CDR3 sequence (DNA): TGTGCCAGCAGCTTGGCTGGTAGCGGTAGTGAGCAGTTCTTC.

A few counts support this clonotype. J is TRBJ1-5 and V is TRBV6-5; no firm D call. CDR1 is MNHEY, CDR2 SVGAGI, per germline. The CDR3 loop spans 13 amino acids. V lost 0 bases to trimming and J lost 7 bases, with 7 bases between them. The CDR3 bases are TGTGCCAGCAGTTACTCCAGCCGACAGCCCCAGCATTTT. Protein product: CASSYSSRQPQHF.

This clonotype appeared many times. The chain joins TRBV6-4 to TRBJ2-3; no reliable D call. The CDR3 is 15 amino acids. The germline V gene has CDR1 MRHNA and CDR2 SNTAGT. V was cut by 4 bases and J by 3 bases, with 14 bases left in between. The DNA for the CDR3 is TGTGCCAGCAGTGTTTCTAGTGAGGCGACAGATACGCAGTATTTT. This codes for CASSVSSEATDTQYF.

This clonotype has ten or more counts. The chain is built from TRBV5-1 and TRBJ2-3; maybe TRBD2 (5 bases). With 4 bases removed from V and 2 bases from J, the gap between germline ends came to 11 bases. The CDR3 loop spans 14 amino acids. Per the germline V gene, CDR1 is SGHRS and CDR2 is YFSETQ. The CDR3 sequence: CASSLDFNTDTQYF. DNA for the CDR3: TGCGCCAGCAGCCTGGACTTTAACACAGATACGCAGTATTTT. The full variable domain, with the rest looked up from reference TRBV5-1 and TRBJ2-3, is KAGVTQTPRYLIKTRGQQVTLSCSPISGHRSVSWYQQTPGQGLQFLFEYFSETQRNKGNFPGRFSGRQFSNSRSEMNVSTLELGDSALYLCASSLDFNTDTQYFGPGTRLTVL.

V is TRBV7-2 and J is TRBJ1-2; no reliable D call. This CDR3 has 14 amino acids. With 5 bases removed from V and 6 bases from J, the gap between germline ends came to 16 bases. Germline V gene data show CDR1 as SGHTA and CDR2 as FQGNSA. The CDR3 nucleotides read TGTGCCAGCAGCGTGGACTTCGGAGGCGATGGCTACACCTTC. Protein: CASSVDFGGDGYTF.